This TCR beta chain was sequenced in a study of T cells in Graves' hyperthyroidism and ophthalmopathy. The sample holds many counts of this clonotype. An approximately 10 ml volume of fresh peripheral blood provided the PBMCs. V was pared by 3 bases and J by 5 bases, with 7 bases between. Germline loops: CDR1 SGHAT, CDR2 FQNNGV. This CDR3 has 12 amino acids. From RNA transcripts, TCR beta CDR3 regions were amplified. Using the HTBI primer set, a first-round RT-PCR was run on the TCR CDR3. TCRdb ran MiXCR on the multiplex PCR reads and lists one entry per CDR3 protein. The repertoire consists of about 410,000 distinct CDR3 sequences, with roughly 14% occurring once and the leading ten covering approximately 13%.

The chain has TRBV11-2 and TRBJ2-5; D gene unclear. The clonotype was recovered from a man aged 18-30 years with Graves' ophthalmopathy. Material: blood. CDR3 residues: CASSFPLETQYF. The CDR3 region has the DNA TGTGCCAGCAGCTTTCCTTTGGAGACCCAGTACTTC.